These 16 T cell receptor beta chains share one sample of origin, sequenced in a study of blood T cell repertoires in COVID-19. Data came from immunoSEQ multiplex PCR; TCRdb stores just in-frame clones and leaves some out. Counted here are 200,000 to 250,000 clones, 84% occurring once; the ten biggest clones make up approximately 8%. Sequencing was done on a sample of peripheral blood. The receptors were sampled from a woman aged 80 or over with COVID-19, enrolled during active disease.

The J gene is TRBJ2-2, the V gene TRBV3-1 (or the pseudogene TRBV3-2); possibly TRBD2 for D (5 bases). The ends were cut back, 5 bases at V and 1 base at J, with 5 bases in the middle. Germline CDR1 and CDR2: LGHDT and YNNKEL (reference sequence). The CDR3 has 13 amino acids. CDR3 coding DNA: TGTGCCAGCAGCGGGAGGAACACCGGGGAGCTGTTTTTT. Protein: CASSGRNTGELFF.

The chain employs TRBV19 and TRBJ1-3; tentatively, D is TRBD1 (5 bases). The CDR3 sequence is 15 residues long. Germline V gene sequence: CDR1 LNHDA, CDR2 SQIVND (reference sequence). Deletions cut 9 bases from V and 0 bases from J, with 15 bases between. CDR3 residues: CASRPPGVSGNTIYF. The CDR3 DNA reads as TGTGCCAGCCGACCTCCGGGGGTCTCTGGAAACACCATATATTTT.

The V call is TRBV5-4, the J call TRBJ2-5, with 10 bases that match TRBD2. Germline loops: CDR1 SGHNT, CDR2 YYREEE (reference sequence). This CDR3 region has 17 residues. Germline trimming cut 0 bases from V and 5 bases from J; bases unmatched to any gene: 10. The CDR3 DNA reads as TGTGCCAGCAGCTTGGCAGCGGGGGGGCCTCGTGTGGAGACCCAGTACTTC. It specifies CASSLAAGGPRVETQYF.

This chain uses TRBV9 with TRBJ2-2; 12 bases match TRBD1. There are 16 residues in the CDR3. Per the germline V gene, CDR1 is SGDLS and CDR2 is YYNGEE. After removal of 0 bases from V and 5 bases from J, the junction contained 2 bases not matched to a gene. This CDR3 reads CASSVGGQGATGELFF. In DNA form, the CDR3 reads TGTGCCAGCAGCGTAGGGGGACAGGGGGCGACCGGGGAGCTGTTTTTT.

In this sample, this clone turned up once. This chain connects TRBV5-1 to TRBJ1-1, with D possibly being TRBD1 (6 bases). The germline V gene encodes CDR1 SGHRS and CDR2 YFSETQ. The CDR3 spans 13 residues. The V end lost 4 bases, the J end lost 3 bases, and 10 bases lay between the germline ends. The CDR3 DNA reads TGCGCCAGCAGCATGGACAGCCACACTGAAGCTTTCTTT. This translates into CASSMDSHTEAFF.

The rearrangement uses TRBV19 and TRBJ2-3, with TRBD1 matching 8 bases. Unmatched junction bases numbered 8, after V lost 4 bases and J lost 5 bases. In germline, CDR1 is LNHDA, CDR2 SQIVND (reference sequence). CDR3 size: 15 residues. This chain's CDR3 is CASSTGTGGRDTQYF. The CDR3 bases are TGTGCCAGTAGTACCGGGACAGGAGGACGAGATACGCAGTATTTT.

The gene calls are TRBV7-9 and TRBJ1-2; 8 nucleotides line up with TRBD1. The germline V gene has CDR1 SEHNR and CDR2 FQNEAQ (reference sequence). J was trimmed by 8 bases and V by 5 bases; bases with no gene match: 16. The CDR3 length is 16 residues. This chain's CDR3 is CASSPNSGTGKGGYTF. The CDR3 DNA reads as TGTGCCAGCAGCCCAAATTCCGGGACAGGTAAGGGCGGCTACACCTTC.

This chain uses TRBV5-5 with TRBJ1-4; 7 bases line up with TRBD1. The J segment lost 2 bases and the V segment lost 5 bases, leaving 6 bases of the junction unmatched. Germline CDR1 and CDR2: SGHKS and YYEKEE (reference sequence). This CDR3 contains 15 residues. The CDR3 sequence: CASRRSTGTNEKLFF. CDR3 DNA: TGTGCCAGCAGACGATCGACAGGGACTAATGAAAAACTGTTTTTT.

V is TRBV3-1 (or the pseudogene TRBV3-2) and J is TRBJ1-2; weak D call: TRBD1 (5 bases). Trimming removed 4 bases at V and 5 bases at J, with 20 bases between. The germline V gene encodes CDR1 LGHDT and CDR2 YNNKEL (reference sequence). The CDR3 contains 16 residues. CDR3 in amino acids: CASSPGGGAWGYGYTF. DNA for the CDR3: TGTGCCAGCAGCCCGGGCGGTGGGGCTTGGGGTTATGGCTACACCTTC.

The CDR3 loop is CASGLRVNTEAFF. As DNA, the CDR3 is TGTGCCAGCGGTCTTCGGGTGAACACTGAAGCTTTCTTT. V gene TRBV6-5 combines with J gene TRBJ1-1, with D unresolved. CDR3 size: 13 residues. V lost 8 bases to trimming and J lost 0 bases, with 10 bases between them. Germline CDR1 MNHEY, CDR2 SVGAGI.

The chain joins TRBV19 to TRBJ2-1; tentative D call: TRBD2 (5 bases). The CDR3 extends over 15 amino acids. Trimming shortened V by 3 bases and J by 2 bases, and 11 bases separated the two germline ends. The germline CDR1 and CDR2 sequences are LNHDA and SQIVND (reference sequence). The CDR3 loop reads CASSMGAATYNEQFF. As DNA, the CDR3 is TGTGCCAGTAGTATGGGAGCAGCAACCTACAATGAGCAGTTCTTC.

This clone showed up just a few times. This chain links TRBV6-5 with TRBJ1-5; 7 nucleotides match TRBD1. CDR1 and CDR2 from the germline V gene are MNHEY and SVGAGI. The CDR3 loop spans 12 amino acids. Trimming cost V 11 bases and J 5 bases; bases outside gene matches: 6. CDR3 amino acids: CAGRQGDQPQHF. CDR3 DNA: TGTGCCGGACGACAGGGTGATCAGCCCCAGCATTTT.

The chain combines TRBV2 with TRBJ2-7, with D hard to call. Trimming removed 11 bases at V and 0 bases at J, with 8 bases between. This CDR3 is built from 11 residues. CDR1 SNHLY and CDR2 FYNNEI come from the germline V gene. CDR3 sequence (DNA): TGTGCCTCGGTCCGCTCCTACGAGCAGTACTTC. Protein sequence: CASVRSYEQYF.

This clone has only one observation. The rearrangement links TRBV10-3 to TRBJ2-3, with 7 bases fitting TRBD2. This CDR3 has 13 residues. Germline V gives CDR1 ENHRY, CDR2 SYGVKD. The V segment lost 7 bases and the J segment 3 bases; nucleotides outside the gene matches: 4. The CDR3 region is CAIKLAQTDTQYF. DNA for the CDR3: TGTGCCATCAAACTAGCGCAGACAGATACGCAGTATTTT.

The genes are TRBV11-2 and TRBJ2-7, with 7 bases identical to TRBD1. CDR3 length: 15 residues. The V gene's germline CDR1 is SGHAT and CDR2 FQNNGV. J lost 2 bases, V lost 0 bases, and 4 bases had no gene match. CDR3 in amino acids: CASSLERQGAYEQYF. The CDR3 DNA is TGTGCCAGCAGCTTAGAGAGGCAGGGGGCCTACGAGCAGTACTTC. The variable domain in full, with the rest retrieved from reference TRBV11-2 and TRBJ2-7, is EAGVAQSPRYKIIEKRQSVAFWCNPISGHATLYWYQQILGQGPKLLIQFQNNGVVDDSQLPKDRFSAERLKGVDSTLKIQPAKLEDSAVYLCASSLERQGAYEQYFGPGTRLTVT.

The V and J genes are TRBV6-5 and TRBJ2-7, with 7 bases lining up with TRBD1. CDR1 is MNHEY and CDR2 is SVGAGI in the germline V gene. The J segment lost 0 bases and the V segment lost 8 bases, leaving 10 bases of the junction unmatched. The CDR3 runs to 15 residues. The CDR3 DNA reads TGTGCCAGCTCCTCTACGCACAGGGGCTCCTACGAGCAGTACTTC. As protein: CASSSTHRGSYEQYF.